This T cell receptor (beta chain) was retrieved from a study of T cells in Graves' hyperthyroidism and ophthalmopathy (dated by TCRdb to between 2018 and 2021). About the study as a whole: Peripheral blood was sampled at the time of initial diagnosis, prior to any treatment. To identify TCR V-J signatures that set the groups apart, the researchers used a discovery cohort of about a hundred patients, made up of 40 to 45 with Graves' ophthalmopathy and some 58 with stable Graves' hyperthyroidism. Whether ophthalmopathy could be predicted prospectively was tested in an independent validation cohort made up of 18 to 20 hyperthyroidism patients plus 17 patients who later progressed to ophthalmopathy. The roughly 100 discovery patients were randomly divided into training and test sets at a 7:3 ratio. In more than 5 Graves' hyperthyroidism patients, the study also compared T-cell repertoires from thyroid tissue with T-cell repertoires from blood. After sampling, hyperthyroidism patients received methimazole starting at 30 mg daily, and ophthalmopathy patients received high-dose intravenous methylprednisolone. TCR Vbeta CDR3 sequencing of 140 or so peripheral blood samples (fewer than 45 ophthalmopathy, 75 hyperthyroidism and some 17 progressor patients) is reported in the paper.

The TCR beta CDR3 regions were amplified from RNA transcripts. For the first round of RT-PCR on the TCR CDR3, the HTBI primer set was used together with the Qiagen OneStep RT-PCR kit. The libraries were constructed in a second round of multiplex PCR and then size-selected and purified. Sequencing of the libraries was done on an Illumina HiSeq2000 using paired-end 100 bp reads. In the authors' own workflow: SOAPnuke was used to process the raw data, removing reads that contained adapters or uncalled bases, had a mean Phred below 15, or lacked an exact match to the constant primer or identifier. High-quality paired reads were merged using COPE v1.2.5, and each unique nucleotide sequence was defined as a clonotype. Clonotypes were aligned to IMGT TRBV, TRBD and TRBJ reference segments using MiTCR v1.1. Only V-J combinations with frequency above 0.0001, covering 99% to 99.2% of repertoires, were analysed. The TCS score was defined as F50 (clonal expansion) divided by E x V (chaos), with BLOSUM62-based TCRdist calculated between CDR3 peptides within each V-J. Welch's t-statistics and random forest reduced 500 to 650 V-J features to 10 to 15, which were used in a naive Bayes classifier (R e1071). Clones were called with MiXCR by TCRdb after fastp trimmed the public reads at Q25, and only in-frame beta chains were retained. Here each entry gathers all rows of one CDR3 protein and keeps the most common genes and DNA. The V and J calls and clone size come from TCRdb's table, not from the authors' own analysis. For this sample there are about 740,000 distinct CDR3 sequences; around 15% appear just once. Approximately 10% of the sample belongs to the ten largest clones.

The CDR3 runs 15 amino acids, cysteine and phenylalanine included. The sequence is cut down to CDR3 DNA, 45 bases in frame from base 1. From a lookup of the germline V gene (reference sequence), CDR1 and CDR2 are GTSNPN and SVGIG. The V end loses 0 bases and the J end loses 2 bases, and a stretch of 12 bases separates them. Stable Graves' hyperthyroidism was defined as no progression to ophthalmopathy during 18 months of follow-up. Hyperthyroidism patients were aged 18 to 65 years and newly diagnosed, with disease duration of less than 2 months. Patients with uncontrolled infections, other autoimmune diseases, pregnancy or lactation were excluded. Clinical symptoms, serum thyroxine and TRAb, thyroid ultrasound, and orbital computed tomography formed the basis for the diagnoses. Ficoll-Paque density gradient centrifugation was used to isolate PBMCs from around 10 ml of fresh peripheral blood. Total RNA was extracted using Trizol reagent, and RNA quality was assessed on an Agilent 2100 Bioanalyzer.

Overall results and qualifications from the work: In validation, progression to ophthalmopathy was predicted by the model with around 71% sensitivity and around 76% specificity, a median of 6.5 months before onset. Sample size was not statistically predetermined, and blinding of investigators to group allocation was not performed. Blood samples also contained most of the expanded thyroid clonotypes (frequency above 0.001), which suggests that blood repertoires may reflect thyroid immune responses. A 13 V-J signature model separated ophthalmopathy from stable hyperthyroidism, with roughly 88% sensitivity and just under 84% specificity in cross-validation and 80%/75% in testing.

There are a few counts of this clonotype. Its antigen is not yet known. No much larger clone is present one base from it, and per-base qualities are unavailable. The chain is assembled from TRBV30 and TRBJ2-3; TRBD1 could be the D gene, as 5 bases match. This receptor was obtained from a woman aged 18-29 years with Graves' hyperthyroidism. Sequencing was performed on blood. The DNA sequence is as follows: TGTGCCTGGAGTGTAAGGGGATGGTACACAGATACGCAGTATTTT. Translation gives CAWSVRGWYTDTQYF.